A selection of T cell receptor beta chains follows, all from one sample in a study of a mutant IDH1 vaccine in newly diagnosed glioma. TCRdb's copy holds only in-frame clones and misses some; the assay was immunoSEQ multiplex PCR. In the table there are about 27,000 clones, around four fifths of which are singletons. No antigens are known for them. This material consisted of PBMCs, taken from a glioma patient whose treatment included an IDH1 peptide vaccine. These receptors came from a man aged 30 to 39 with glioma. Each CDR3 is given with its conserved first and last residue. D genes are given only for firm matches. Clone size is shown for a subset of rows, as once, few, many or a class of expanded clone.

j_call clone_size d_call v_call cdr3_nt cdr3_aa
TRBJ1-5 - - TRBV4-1 TGCGCCAGCAGCCAAGGGGTGGACGGTCAGCCCCAGCATTTT CASSQGVDGQPQHF
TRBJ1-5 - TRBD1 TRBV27 TGTGCCAGCAGTCCCGGGACAGGGGGCAGGCCCCAGCATTTT CASSPGTGGRPQHF
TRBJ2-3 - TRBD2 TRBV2 TGTGCCAGCAGGGCTAGCGGGAGTTCTAGCACAGATACGCAGTATTTT CASRASGSSSTDTQYF
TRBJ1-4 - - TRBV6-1 TGTGCCAGCAGTGAAACTGCAACTAATGAAAAACTGTTTTTT CASSETATNEKLFF
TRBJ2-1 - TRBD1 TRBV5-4 TGTGCCAGCAGCCCCACAGGGGACAATGAGCAGTTCTTC CASSPTGDNEQFF
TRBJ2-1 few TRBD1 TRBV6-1 TGTGCCAGCAGTGGCCTAACCGGGACAGGGCTAAATGAGCAGTTCTTC CASSGLTGTGLNEQFF
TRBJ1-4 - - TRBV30 TGTGCCTGGAGTGTATCGGGCAGCTATAATGAAAAACTGTTTTTT CAWSVSGSYNEKLFF
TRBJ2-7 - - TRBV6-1 TGTGCCAGCAGTGAACAGGGAGGGGGAGAGCAGTACTTC CASSEQGGGEQYF
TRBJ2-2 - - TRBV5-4 TGTGCCAGCACCTTTAGGGGTTCCGGGGAGCTGTTTTTT CASTFRGSGELFF
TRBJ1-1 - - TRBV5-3 TGTGCCAGAAGCAAGGGACTCGGGGCCCCCCTAATGAACACTGAAGCTTTCTTT CARSKGLGAPLMNTEAFF